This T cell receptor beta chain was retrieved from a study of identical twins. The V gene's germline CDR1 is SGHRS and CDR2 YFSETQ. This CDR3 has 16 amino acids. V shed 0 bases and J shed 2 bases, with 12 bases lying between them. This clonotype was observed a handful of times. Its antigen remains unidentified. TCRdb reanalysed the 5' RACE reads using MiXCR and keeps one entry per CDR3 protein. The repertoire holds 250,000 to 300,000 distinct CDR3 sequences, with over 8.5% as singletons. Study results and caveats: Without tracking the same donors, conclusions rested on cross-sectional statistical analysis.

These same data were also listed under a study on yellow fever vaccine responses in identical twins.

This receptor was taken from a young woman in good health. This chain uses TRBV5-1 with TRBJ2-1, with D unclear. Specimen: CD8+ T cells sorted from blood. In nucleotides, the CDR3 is TGCGCCAGCAGCTTGGATACGGGCCCCACCTACAATGAGCAGTTCTTC. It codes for CASSLDTGPTYNEQFF.